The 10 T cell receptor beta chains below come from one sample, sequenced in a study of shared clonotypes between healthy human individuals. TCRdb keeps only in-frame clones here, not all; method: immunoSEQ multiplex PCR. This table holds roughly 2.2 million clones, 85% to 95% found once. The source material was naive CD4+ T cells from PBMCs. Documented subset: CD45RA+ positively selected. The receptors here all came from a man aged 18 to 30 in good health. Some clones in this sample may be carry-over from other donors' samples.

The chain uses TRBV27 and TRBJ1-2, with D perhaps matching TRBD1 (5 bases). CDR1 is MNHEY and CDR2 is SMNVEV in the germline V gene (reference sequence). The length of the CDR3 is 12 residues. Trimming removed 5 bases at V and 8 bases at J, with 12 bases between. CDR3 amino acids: CASSIPRDGYTF. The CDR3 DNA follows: TGTGCCAGCAGTATCCCCAGGGACGGCTACACCTTC.

The CDR3 loop reads CASSLDGTEAFF. In DNA, the CDR3 is TGTGCCAGCAGCTTAGATGGCACTGAAGCTTTCTTT. The rearrangement links TRBV11-3 to TRBJ1-1; D is unclear. CDR1 is SGHNT and CDR2 is YENEEA in the germline V gene. Trimming shortened V by 0 bases and J by 4 bases, and 3 bases separated the two germline ends. This CDR3 is built from 12 residues.

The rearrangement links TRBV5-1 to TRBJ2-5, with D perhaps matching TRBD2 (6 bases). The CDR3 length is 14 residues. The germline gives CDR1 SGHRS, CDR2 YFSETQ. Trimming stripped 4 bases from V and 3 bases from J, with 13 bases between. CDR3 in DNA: TGCGCCAGCAGCCCAACCGGGGGTAAAGAGACCCAGTACTTC. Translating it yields CASSPTGGKETQYF.

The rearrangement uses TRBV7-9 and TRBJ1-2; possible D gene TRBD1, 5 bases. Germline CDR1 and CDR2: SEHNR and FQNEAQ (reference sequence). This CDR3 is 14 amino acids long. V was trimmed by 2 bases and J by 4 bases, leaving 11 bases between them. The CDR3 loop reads CASSLSRQSYGYTF. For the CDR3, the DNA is TGTGCCAGCAGCTTATCCCGACAGAGCTATGGCTACACCTTC.

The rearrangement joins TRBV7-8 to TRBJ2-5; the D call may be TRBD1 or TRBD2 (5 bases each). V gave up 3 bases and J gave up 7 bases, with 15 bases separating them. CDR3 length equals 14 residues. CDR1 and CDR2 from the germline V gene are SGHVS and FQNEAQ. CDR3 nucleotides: TGTGCCAGCAGCTTCCGGTCTGGGACCACGACCCAGTACTTC. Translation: CASSFRSGTTTQYF.

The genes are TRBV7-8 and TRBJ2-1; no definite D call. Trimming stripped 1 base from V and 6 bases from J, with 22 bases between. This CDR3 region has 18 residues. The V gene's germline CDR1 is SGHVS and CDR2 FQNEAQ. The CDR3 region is CASSLVGTKPGPGNEQFF. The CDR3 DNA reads TGTGCCAGCAGCTTAGTGGGTACCAAACCCGGACCCGGCAATGAGCAGTTCTTC.

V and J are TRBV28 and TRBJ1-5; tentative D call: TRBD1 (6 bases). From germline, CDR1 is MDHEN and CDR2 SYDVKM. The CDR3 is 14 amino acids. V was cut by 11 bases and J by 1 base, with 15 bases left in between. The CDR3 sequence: CASRGGASNQPQHF. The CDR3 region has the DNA TGTGCCTCCCGGGGGGGGGCGAGCAATCAGCCCCAGCATTTT.

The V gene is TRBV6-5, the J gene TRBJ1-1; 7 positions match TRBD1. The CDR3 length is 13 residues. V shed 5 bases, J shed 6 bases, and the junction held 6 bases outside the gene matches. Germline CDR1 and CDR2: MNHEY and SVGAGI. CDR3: CASSIRQGAEAFF. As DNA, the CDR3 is TGTGCCAGCAGTATCCGACAGGGCGCTGAAGCTTTCTTT.

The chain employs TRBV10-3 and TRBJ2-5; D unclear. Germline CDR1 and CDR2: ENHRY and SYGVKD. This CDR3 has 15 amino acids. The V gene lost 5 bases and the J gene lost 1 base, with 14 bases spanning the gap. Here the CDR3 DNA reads TGTGCCATCAGTCCGGACCCCCAGGTCCAAGAGACCCAGTACTTC. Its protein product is CAISPDPQVQETQYF.

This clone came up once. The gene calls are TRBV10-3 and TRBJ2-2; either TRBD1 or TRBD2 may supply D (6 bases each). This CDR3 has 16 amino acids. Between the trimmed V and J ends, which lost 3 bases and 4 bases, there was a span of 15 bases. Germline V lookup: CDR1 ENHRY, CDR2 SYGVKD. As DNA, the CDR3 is TGTGCCATCAGTGACCCGGGCAGGGGAGGCACCGGGGAGCTGTTTTTT. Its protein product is CAISDPGRGGTGELFF.